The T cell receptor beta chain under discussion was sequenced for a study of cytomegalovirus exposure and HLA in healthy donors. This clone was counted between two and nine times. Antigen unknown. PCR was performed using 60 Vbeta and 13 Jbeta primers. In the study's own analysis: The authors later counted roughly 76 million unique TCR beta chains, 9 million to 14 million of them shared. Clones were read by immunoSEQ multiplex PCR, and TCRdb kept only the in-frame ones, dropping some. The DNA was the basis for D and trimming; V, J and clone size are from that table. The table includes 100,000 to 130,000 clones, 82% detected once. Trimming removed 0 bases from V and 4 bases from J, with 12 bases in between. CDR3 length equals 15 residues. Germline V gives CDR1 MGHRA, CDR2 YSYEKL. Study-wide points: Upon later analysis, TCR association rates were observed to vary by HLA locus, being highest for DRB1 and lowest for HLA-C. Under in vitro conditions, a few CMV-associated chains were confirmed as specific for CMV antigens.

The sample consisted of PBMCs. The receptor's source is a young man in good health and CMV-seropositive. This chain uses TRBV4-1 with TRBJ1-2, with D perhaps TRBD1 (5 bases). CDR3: CASSQDRVSFYGYTF. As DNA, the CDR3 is TGCGCCAGCAGCCAAGACAGGGTCTCCTTCTATGGCTACACCTTC.